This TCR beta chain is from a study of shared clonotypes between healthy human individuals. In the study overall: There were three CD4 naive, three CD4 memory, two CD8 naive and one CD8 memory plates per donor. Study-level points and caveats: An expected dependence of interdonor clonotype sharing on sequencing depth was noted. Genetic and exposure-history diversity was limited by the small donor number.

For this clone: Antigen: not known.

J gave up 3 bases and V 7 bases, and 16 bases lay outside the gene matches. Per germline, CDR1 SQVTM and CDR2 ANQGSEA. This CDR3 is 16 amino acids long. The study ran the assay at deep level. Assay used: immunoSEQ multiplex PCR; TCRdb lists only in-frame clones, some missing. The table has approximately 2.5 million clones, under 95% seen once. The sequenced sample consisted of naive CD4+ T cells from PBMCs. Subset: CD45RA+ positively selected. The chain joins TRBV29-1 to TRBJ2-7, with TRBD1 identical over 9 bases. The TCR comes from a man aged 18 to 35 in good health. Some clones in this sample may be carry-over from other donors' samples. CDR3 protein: CSATQGAGQGNYEQYF. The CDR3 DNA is TGCAGCGCCACCCAGGGGGCGGGACAGGGAAACTACGAGCAGTACTTC.